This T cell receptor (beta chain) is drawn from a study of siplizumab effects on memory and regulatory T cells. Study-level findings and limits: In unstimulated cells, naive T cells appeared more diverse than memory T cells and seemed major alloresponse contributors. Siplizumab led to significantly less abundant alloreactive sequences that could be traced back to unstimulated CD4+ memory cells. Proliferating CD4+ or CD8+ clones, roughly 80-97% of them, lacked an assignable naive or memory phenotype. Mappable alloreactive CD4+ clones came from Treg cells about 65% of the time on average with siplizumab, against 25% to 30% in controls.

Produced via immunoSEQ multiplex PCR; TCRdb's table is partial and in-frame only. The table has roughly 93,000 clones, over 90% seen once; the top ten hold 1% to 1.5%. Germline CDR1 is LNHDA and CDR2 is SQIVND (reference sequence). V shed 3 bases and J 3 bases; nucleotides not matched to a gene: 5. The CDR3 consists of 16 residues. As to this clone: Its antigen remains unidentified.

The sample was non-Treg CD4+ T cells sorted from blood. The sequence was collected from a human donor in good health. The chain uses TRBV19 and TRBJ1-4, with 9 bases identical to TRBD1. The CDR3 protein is CASSMGGTGSNEKLFF. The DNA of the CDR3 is TGTGCCAGTAGTATGGGGGGGACAGGGTCTAATGAAAAACTGTTTTTT. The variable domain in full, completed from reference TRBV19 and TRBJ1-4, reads DGGITQSPKYLFRKEGQNVTLSCEQNLNHDAMYWYRQDPGQGLRLIYYSQIVNDFQKGDIAEGYSVSREKKESFPLTVTSAQKNPTAFYLCASSMGGTGSNEKLFFGSGTQLSVL.